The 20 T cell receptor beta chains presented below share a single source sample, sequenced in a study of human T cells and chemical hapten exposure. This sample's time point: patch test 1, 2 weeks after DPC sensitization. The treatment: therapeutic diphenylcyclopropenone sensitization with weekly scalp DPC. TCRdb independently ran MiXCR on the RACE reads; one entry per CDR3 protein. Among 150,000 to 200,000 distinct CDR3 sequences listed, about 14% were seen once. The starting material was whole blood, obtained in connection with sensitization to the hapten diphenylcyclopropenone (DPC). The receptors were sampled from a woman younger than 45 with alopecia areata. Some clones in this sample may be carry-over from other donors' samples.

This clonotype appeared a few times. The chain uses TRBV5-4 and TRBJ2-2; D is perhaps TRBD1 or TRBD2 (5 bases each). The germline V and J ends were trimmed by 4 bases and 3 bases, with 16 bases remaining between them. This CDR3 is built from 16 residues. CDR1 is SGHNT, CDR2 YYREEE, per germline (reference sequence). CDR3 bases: TGTGCCAGCAGCAGGGAGATGGGGCCTCACACCGGGGAGCTGTTTTTT. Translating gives CASSREMGPHTGELFF.

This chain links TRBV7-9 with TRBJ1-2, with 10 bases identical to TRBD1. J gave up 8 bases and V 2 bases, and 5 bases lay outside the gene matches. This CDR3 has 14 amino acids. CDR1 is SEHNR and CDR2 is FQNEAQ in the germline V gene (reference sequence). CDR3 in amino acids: CASSLFGTGVGYTF. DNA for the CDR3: TGTGCCAGCAGCTTATTTGGGACAGGGGTCGGCTACACCTTC.

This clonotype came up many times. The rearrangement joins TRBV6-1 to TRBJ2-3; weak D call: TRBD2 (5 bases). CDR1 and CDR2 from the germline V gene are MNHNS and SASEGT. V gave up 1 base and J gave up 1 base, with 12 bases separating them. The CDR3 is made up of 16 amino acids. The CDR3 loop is CASSEEDWFGTDTQYF. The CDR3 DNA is TGTGCCAGCAGTGAAGAGGACTGGTTCGGCACAGATACGCAGTATTTT.

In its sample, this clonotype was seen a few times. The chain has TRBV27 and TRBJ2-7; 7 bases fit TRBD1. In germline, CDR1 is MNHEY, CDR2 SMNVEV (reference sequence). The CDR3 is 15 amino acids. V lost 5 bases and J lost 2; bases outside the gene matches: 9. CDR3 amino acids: CASSRFGQAAYEQYF. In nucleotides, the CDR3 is TGTGCCAGCAGTCGATTCGGACAGGCCGCCTACGAGCAGTACTTC.

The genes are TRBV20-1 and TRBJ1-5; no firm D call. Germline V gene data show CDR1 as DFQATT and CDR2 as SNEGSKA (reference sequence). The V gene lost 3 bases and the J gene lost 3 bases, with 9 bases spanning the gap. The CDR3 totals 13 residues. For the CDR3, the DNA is TGCAGTGCTAGGAGGGTACTCAATCAGCCCCAGCATTTT. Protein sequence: CSARRVLNQPQHF.

In DNA form, the CDR3 reads TGTGCCAGCAGTGTCGGGTCGAATTCACCCCTCCACTTT. Translating gives CASSVGSNSPLHF. The chain links TRBV2 to TRBJ1-6; D call uncertain. Germline CDR1 reads SNHLY; CDR2 reads FYNNEI. The CDR3 sequence is 13 residues long. V lost 4 bases to trimming and J lost 7 bases, with 8 bases between them.

The CDR3 DNA is TGTGCCAGCAGTTCACCGTCGATAGGGGATAAGAGAATCTACGAGCAGTACTTC. Its protein is CASSSPSIGDKRIYEQYF. The chain couples TRBV28 to TRBJ2-7; D is perhaps TRBD1 (5 bases). V gave up 4 bases and J gave up 3 bases, with 25 bases separating them. Germline lookup yields CDR1 MDHEN and CDR2 SYDVKM. The CDR3 sequence is 18 residues long. Variable domain in full (rest from reference TRBV28 and TRBJ2-7): DVKVTQSSRYLVKRTGEKVFLECVQDMDHENMFWYRQDPGLGLRLIYFSYDVKMKEKGDIPEGYSVSREKKERFSLILESASTNQTSMYLCASSSPSIGDKRIYEQYFGPGTRLTVT.

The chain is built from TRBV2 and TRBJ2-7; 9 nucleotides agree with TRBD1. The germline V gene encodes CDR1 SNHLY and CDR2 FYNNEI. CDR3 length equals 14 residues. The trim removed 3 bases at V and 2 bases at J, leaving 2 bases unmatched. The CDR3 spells CASSEWTGAYEQYF. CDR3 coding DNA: TGTGCCAGCAGTGAGTGGACAGGGGCCTACGAGCAGTACTTC.

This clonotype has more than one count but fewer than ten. For the CDR3, the DNA is TGTGCCAGTAGTATTGCGACAGGGCCGGCCTACGAGCAGTACTTC. Translated, it gives CASSIATGPAYEQYF. The V gene is TRBV19, the J gene TRBJ2-7, with 7 bases fitting TRBD1. The V and J ends lost 3 bases and 2 bases, in that order; junction bases with no gene match: 7. Germline CDR1 is LNHDA and CDR2 is SQIVND (reference sequence). The CDR3 runs 15 residues.

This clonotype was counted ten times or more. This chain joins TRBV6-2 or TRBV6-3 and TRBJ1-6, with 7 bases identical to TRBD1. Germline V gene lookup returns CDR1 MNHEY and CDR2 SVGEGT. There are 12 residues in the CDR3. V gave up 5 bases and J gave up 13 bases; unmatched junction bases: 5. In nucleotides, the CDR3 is TGTGCCAGCAGTGGACGGACAGGCCCCCTCCACTTT. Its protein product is CASSGRTGPLHF.

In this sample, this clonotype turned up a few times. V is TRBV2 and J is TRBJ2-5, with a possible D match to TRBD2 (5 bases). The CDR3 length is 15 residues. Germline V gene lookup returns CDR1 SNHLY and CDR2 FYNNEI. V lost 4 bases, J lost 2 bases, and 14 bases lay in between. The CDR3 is CASSAGFSAQETQYF. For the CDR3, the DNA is TGTGCCAGCAGTGCGGGATTTTCGGCACAAGAGACCCAGTACTTC.

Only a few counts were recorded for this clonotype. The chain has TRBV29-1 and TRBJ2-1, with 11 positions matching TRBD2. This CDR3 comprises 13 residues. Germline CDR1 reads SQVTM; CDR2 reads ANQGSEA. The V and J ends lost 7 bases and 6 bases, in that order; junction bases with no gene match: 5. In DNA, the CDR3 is TGCAGCGGTAGCGGGAGGGCCGTCAATGAGCAGTTCTTC. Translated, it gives CSGSGRAVNEQFF.

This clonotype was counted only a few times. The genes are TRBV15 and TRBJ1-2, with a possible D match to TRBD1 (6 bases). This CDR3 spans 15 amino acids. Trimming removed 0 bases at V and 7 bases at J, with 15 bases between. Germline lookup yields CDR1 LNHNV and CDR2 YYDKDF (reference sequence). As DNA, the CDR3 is TGTGCCACCAGCAGAGATACCCAGGGGACGGGTGGCTACACCTTC. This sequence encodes CATSRDTQGTGGYTF.

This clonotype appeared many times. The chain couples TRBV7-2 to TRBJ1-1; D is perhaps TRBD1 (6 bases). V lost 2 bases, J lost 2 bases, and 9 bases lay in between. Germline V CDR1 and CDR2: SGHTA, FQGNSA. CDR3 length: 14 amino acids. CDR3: CASSLSRGNTEAFF. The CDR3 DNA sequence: TGTGCCAGCAGCTTAAGCAGGGGTAACACTGAAGCTTTCTTT.

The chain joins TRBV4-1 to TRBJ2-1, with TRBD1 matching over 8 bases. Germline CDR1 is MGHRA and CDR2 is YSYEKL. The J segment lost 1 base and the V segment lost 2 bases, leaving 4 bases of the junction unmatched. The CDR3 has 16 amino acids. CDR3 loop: CASSQFRDRSYNEQFF. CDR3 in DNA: TGCGCCAGCAGCCAATTCCGGGACAGGTCCTACAATGAGCAGTTCTTC.

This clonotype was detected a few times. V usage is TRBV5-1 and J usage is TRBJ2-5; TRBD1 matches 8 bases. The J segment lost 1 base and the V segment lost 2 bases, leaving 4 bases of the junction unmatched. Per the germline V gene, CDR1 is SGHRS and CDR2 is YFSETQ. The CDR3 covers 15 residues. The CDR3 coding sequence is TGCGCCAGCAGCTTTGGCAGGGGGCTCCAAGAGACCCAGTACTTC. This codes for CASSFGRGLQETQYF.

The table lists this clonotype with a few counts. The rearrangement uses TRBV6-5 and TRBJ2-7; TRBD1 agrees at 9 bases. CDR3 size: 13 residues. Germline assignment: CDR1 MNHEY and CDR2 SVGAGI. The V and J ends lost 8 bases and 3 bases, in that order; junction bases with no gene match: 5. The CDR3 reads CASRLTGGYEQYF. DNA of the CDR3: TGTGCCAGCCGACTGACAGGGGGCTACGAGCAGTACTTC.

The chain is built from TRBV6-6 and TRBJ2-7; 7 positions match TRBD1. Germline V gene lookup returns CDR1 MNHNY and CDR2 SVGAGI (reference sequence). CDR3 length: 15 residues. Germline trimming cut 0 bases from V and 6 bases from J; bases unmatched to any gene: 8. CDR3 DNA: TGTGCCAGCAGTTACTCGACAGGGCCCTATTCCGAGCAGTACTTC. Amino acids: CASSYSTGPYSEQYF.

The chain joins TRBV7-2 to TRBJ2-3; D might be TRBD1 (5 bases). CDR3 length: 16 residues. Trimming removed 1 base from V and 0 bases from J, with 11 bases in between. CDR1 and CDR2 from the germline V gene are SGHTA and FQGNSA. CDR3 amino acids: CASSLDRTPSTDTQYF. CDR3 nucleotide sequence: TGTGCCAGCAGCTTAGACAGGACACCTAGCACAGATACGCAGTATTTT. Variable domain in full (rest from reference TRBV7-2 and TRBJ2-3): GAGVSQSPSNKVTEKGKDVELRCDPISGHTALYWYRQSLGQGLEFLIYFQGNSAPDKSGLPSDRFSAERTGGSVSTLTIQRTQQEDSAVYLCASSLDRTPSTDTQYFGPGTRLTVL.

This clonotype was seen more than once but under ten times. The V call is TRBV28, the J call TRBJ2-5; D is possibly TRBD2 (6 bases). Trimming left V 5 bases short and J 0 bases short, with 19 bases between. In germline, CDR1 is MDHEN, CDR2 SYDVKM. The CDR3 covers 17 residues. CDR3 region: CASSPGTGERNQETQYF. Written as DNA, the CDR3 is TGTGCCAGCAGTCCAGGGACTGGAGAAAGAAACCAAGAGACCCAGTACTTC.